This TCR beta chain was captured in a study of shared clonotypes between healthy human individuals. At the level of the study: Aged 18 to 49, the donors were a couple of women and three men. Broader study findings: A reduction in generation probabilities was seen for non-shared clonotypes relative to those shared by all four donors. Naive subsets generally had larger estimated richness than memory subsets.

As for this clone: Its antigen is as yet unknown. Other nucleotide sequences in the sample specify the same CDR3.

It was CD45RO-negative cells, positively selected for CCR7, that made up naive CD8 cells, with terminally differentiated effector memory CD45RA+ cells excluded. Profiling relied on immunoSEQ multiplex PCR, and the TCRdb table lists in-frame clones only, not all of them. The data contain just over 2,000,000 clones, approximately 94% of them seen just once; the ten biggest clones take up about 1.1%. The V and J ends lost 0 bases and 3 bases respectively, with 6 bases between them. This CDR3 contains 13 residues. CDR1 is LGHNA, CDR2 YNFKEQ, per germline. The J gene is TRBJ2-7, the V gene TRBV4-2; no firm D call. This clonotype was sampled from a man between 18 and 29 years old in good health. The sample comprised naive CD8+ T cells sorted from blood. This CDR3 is CASSQDLGYEQYF. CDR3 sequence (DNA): TGTGCCAGCAGCCAAGATTTAGGCTACGAGCAGTACTTC.